These 27 T cell receptor beta chains came from one sample sequenced in a study of blood T cell repertoires in COVID-19. The table came from immunoSEQ multiplex PCR; TCRdb's copy has only in-frame clones and leaves some out. The table lists about 100,000 clones, more than 70% of them singletons. The sequencing sample was made of peripheral blood. The receptors were gathered from a human donor in a cohort sampled during active COVID-19.

The chain is built from TRBV14 and TRBJ1-6; a possible D gene is TRBD1 (6 bases). There are 15 residues in the CDR3. The germline CDR1 and CDR2 sequences are SGHDN and FVKESK. V was clipped by 7 bases and J by 7 bases, with 17 bases between them. The CDR3 region has the DNA TGTGCCAGCATGGTGTCCGGGACACTAAATTCACCCCTCCACTTT. Its translation: CASMVSGTLNSPLHF.

V and J are TRBV19 and TRBJ2-7; 7 bases are shared with TRBD2. Trimming took 6 bases from V and 2 from J; bases not matched to a gene: 10. The CDR3 is made up of 15 amino acids. Germline CDR1 reads LNHDA; CDR2 reads SQIVND (reference sequence). The CDR3 DNA is TGTGCCAGTAGCGATCGGGGGGACCTAGCCTACGAGCAGTACTTC. Translation: CASSDRGDLAYEQYF.

The chain links TRBV18 to TRBJ1-2; weak D call: TRBD1 (5 bases). Germline CDR1 is KGHSH and CDR2 is LQKENI. This CDR3 is built from 13 residues. Trimming took 5 bases from V and 7 from J, leaving 14 bases between them. CDR3 region: CASSSGPGGGYTF. CDR3 in DNA: TGTGCCAGCTCATCGGGACCGGGGGGTGGCTACACCTTC.

The V and J genes are TRBV9 and TRBJ1-3; no clear D. CDR3 length equals 14 residues. Germline V gene sequence: CDR1 SGDLS, CDR2 YYNGEE. V lost 0 bases, J lost 0 bases, and 4 bases lay in between. The CDR3: CASSVAGSGNTIYF. The CDR3 DNA sequence: TGTGCCAGCAGCGTAGCGGGCTCTGGAAACACCATATATTTT.

The chain recombines TRBV10-3 with TRBJ1-3; possible D gene TRBD1, 6 bases. The CDR3 loop spans 15 amino acids. Per germline, CDR1 ENHRY and CDR2 SYGVKD. V dropped 6 bases and J dropped 1 base, with 13 bases sitting between them. CDR3 in amino acids: CAIRAQGISGNTIYF. In nucleotides, the CDR3 is TGTGCCATCAGAGCACAGGGAATATCTGGAAACACCATATATTTT.

The chain uses TRBV11-2 and TRBJ1-2, with TRBD1 matching over 7 bases. Looked up from germline, CDR1 is SGHAT and CDR2 is FQNNGV. V gave up 5 bases and J gave up 8 bases; unmatched junction bases: 8. The CDR3 totals 13 residues. In DNA form, the CDR3 reads TGTGCCAGCAGCGCGACAGGGTTAGGGGGCTACACCTTC. Its translation is CASSATGLGGYTF.

This clone has only one observation. The chain uses TRBV18 and TRBJ1-4; possibly TRBD1 for D (6 bases). Germline CDR1 and CDR2: KGHSH and LQKENI. Deletions cut 1 base from V and 0 bases from J, with 12 bases between. The CDR3 has 17 amino acids. The CDR3 reads CASSPQGVHATNEKLFF. The CDR3 nucleotides are TGTGCCAGCTCACCACAGGGGGTACATGCAACTAATGAAAAACTGTTTTTT.

The chain uses TRBV6-5 and TRBJ2-7; TRBD1 might be the D (6 bases). Germline-derived CDR1 and CDR2 are MNHEY and SVGAGI. V dropped 7 bases and J dropped 0 bases, with 16 bases sitting between them. The CDR3 sequence is 15 residues long. CDR3 nucleotides: TGTGCCAGCAAAGGTACGCAGGGGAGCTCCTACGAGCAGTACTTC. This translates into CASKGTQGSSYEQYF.

V is TRBV2 and J is TRBJ1-1, with TRBD1 identical over 8 bases. This CDR3 region has 16 residues. The junction had 11 bases not matched to a gene; V was cut back by 6 bases and J by 2 bases. Looked up from germline, CDR1 is SNHLY and CDR2 is FYNNEI. The DNA for the CDR3 is TGTGCCAGCAGCCTTGGCAGGGGGCTGGGAAACACTGAAGCTTTCTTT. Residues: CASSLGRGLGNTEAFF.

V usage is TRBV9 and J usage is TRBJ2-1, with TRBD2 matching 14 bases. This CDR3 region has 15 residues. V lost 3 bases and J lost 8; bases outside the gene matches: 4. CDR1 is SGDLS, CDR2 YYNGEE, per germline. The CDR3 coding sequence is TGTGCCAGCAGCGCGCGACTAGCGGGGGGGGATGAGCAGTTCTTC. Protein: CASSARLAGGDEQFF.

The gene calls are TRBV28 and TRBJ1-2, with unresolved D. The CDR3 length is 15 residues. Trimming removed 5 bases from V and 0 bases from J, with 13 bases in between. Germline loops: CDR1 MDHEN, CDR2 SYDVKM. The chain's CDR3 is CASSPTSGANYGYTF. In DNA form, the CDR3 reads TGTGCCAGCAGTCCCACGAGCGGAGCTAACTATGGCTACACCTTC.

This clone was recorded only once. The chain links TRBV3-1 (or the pseudogene TRBV3-2) to TRBJ1-1; 7 bases agree with TRBD1. This CDR3 region has 14 residues. In germline, CDR1 is LGHDT, CDR2 YNNKEL (reference sequence). The trim removed 4 bases at V and 7 bases at J, leaving 9 bases unmatched. The CDR3, as DNA: TGTGCCAGCAGCCCGACAGGGAGATTGGGTGAAGCTTTCTTT. Translated: CASSPTGRLGEAFF.

In regard to this clone: Other DNA sequences in this specimen translate into the identical CDR3. V is TRBV15 and J is TRBJ2-7; 7 positions match TRBD1. Losses at the gene ends were 1 base for V and 4 bases for J; bases not matched to a gene: 7. CDR3 length: 15 amino acids. The germline gives CDR1 LNHNV, CDR2 YYDKDF (reference sequence). The CDR3 protein is CATSRVDRGRYEQYF. The CDR3 DNA reads as TGTGCCACCAGCAGAGTGGATAGGGGGCGGTACGAGCAGTACTTC.

The chain carries TRBV7-9 and TRBJ1-2, with 10 bases matching TRBD1. The CDR3 sequence is 15 residues long. The ends lost 1 base at V and 2 bases at J; junction bases unmatched: 1. CDR1 and CDR2 from the germline V gene are SEHNR and FQNEAQ (reference sequence). CDR3 residues: CASSLGTGGNYGYTF. The CDR3 DNA follows: TGTGCCAGCAGCTTAGGGACAGGGGGAAACTATGGCTACACCTTC. The full variable domain, in which reference TRBV7-9 and TRBJ1-2 provide the parts outside the CDR3, is DTGVSQNPRHKITKRGQNVTFRCDPISEHNRLYWYRQTLGQGPEFLTYFQNEAQLEKSRLLSDRFSAERPKGSFSTLEIQRTEQGDSAMYLCASSLGTGGNYGYTFGSGTRLTVV.

J is TRBJ2-7 and V is TRBV11-2; weak D call: TRBD1 (6 bases). CDR3 size: 15 residues. The germline V and J ends were trimmed by 0 bases and 7 bases, with 16 bases remaining between them. Germline assignment: CDR1 SGHAT and CDR2 FQNNGV. The CDR3 loop is CASSLDRSRQEEQYF. The CDR3 DNA sequence: TGTGCCAGCAGCTTAGATCGGTCGCGACAGGAGGAGCAGTACTTC. The full variable domain, its missing parts supplied by reference TRBV11-2 and TRBJ2-7, is EAGVAQSPRYKIIEKRQSVAFWCNPISGHATLYWYQQILGQGPKLLIQFQNNGVVDDSQLPKDRFSAERLKGVDSTLKIQPAKLEDSAVYLCASSLDRSRQEEQYFGPGTRLTVT.

The chain is built from TRBV19 and TRBJ1-1, with 9 bases identical to TRBD1. V lost 4 bases and J lost 9; bases outside the gene matches: 6. The length of the CDR3 is 13 residues. CDR1 and CDR2 from the germline V gene are LNHDA and SQIVND (reference sequence). CDR3 sequence reads: CASSTTDRGQAFF. CDR3 in DNA: TGTGCCAGTAGTACCACGGACAGGGGTCAAGCTTTCTTT.

This clone has at least ten counts. The chain recombines TRBV5-4 with TRBJ2-7; D gene ambiguous. V was shortened by 1 base and J by 5 bases, with 4 bases between the two germline ends. This CDR3 is 11 amino acids long. Germline CDR1 and CDR2: SGHNT and YYREEE (reference sequence). The DNA of the CDR3 is TGTGCCAGCAGCTTGACGGACGAGCAGTACTTC. Its translation: CASSLTDEQYF.

This sequence joins TRBV15 and TRBJ1-4; tentatively, D is TRBD1 (6 bases). Between the trimmed V and J ends, which lost 4 bases and 5 bases, there was a span of 17 bases. CDR1 LNHNV and CDR2 YYDKDF come from the germline V gene (reference sequence). The CDR3 is made up of 16 amino acids. CDR3 protein: CATSNPEWGLNEKLFF. Written as DNA, the CDR3 is TGTGCCACCAGCAACCCTGAATGGGGGCTGAATGAAAAACTGTTTTTT.

V gene TRBV24-1 combines with J gene TRBJ1-2; TRBD1 matches 8 bases. The germline gives CDR1 KGHDR, CDR2 SFDVKD. The J segment lost 4 bases and the V segment lost 4 bases, leaving 4 bases of the junction unmatched. CDR3 length: 14 amino acids. The CDR3 DNA reads as TGTGCCACCAGTGACCAGGACAGGGCCTATGGCTACACCTTC. Its translation: CATSDQDRAYGYTF.

The gene calls are TRBV21-1 and TRBJ1-1. TRBV21-1 has pseudogene status. This CDR3 is built from 13 residues. In DNA form, the CDR3 reads TGTGCCAGCCGGGGAGGGGGACGGACTGAAGCTTTCTTT. Its protein is CASRGGGRTEAFF.

DNA of the CDR3: TGCGCCAGCAGCCAAAATCCGAGTTCCTCTGGGGCCAACGTCCTGACTTTC. This codes for CASSQNPSSSGANVLTF. This chain uses TRBV4-3 with TRBJ2-6; D is undetermined. With 2 bases removed from V and 0 bases from J, the gap between germline ends came to 11 bases. From germline, CDR1 is LGHNA and CDR2 YSLEER. This CDR3 contains 17 residues.

In this sample, this clone turned up a few times. The CDR3, as DNA: TGTGCCAGCAGGCCTCGCCGGGACACAAACTACGAGCAGTACTTC. This translates into CASRPRRDTNYEQYF. The rearrangement joins TRBV6-5 to TRBJ2-7, with D tentatively TRBD1 (6 bases). With 6 bases removed from V and 3 bases from J, the gap between germline ends came to 18 bases. The CDR3 covers 15 residues. Germline CDR1 and CDR2: MNHEY and SVGAGI.

This chain connects TRBV7-2 to TRBJ1-1, with no clear D. The CDR3 has 15 residues. Germline loops: CDR1 SGHTA, CDR2 FQGNSA. The V end was cut by 2 bases, the J end by 1 base, with 11 bases between. The CDR3 nucleotides read TGTGCCAGCAGCTTATTCCGGCGGGAGAACACTGAAGCTTTCTTT. It yields the protein CASSLFRRENTEAFF.

CDR3 coding DNA: TGTGCCAGCAGTAGAGGGGACAGTCCCAAACTGTTTTTT. This gives the protein CASSRGDSPKLFF. This chain joins TRBV6-5 and TRBJ1-4; 7 bases are a match to TRBD1. The CDR3 has 13 amino acids. J lost 11 bases, V lost 5 bases, and 8 bases had no gene match. Germline CDR1 MNHEY, CDR2 SVGAGI.

The chain has TRBV2 and TRBJ2-5, with 10 positions matching TRBD1. Losses at the gene ends were 10 bases for V and 3 bases for J; bases not matched to a gene: 8. Per germline, CDR1 SNHLY and CDR2 FYNNEI. CDR3 size: 14 residues. In nucleotides, the CDR3 is TGTGCCACCGAAGGACAGGGGGTAGAAGAGACCCAGTACTTC. Amino acid sequence: CATEGQGVEETQYF. Full variable domain (remainder filled in from reference TRBV2 and TRBJ2-5): EPEVTQTPSHQVTQMGQEVILRCVPISNHLYFYWYRQILGQKVEFLVSFYNNEISEKSEIFDDQFSVERPDGSNFTLKIRSTKLEDSAMYFCATEGQGVEETQYFGPGTRLLVL.

The rearrangement joins TRBV2 to TRBJ1-6; D is possibly TRBD1 (6 bases). V lost 6 bases and J lost 12, with 18 bases in between. Germline values: CDR1 SNHLY, CDR2 FYNNEI. The CDR3 runs 14 residues. This chain's CDR3 is CASRWSQGQEPLHF. In DNA form, the CDR3 reads TGTGCCAGCAGATGGAGCCAGGGGCAAGAACCCCTCCACTTT.

This chain connects TRBV3-1 (or the pseudogene TRBV3-2) to TRBJ2-7, with 7 nucleotides matching TRBD2. V trimming: 1 base; J trimming: 7 bases; junction bases outside the gene matches: 4. Germline loops: CDR1 LGHDT, CDR2 YNNKEL (reference sequence). The CDR3 runs 13 residues. The CDR3 bases are TGTGCCAGCAGCCAAGTGGGAGCGGGGGAGCAGTACTTC. Translation: CASSQVGAGEQYF.